This T cell receptor (beta chain) was sequenced in a study of CD8 T cells in ankylosing spondylitis. Remarks on this clonotype: Its antigen is currently unknown.

General observations from the study: Earlier studies detected some motif variants in reactive arthritis synovial fluid and blood. About 8 highly homologous variants made up a TCR beta motif, and this motif appeared characteristic of ankylosing spondylitis blood. Relatively scarce in peripheral blood, disease-linked clones were CD8+. There was reportedly significant enrichment of clones that were disease-linked in matched ankylosing spondylitis synovial fluid.

In germline, CDR1 is MDHEN, CDR2 SYDVKM. Unmatched junction bases numbered 10, after V lost 5 bases and J lost 4 bases. The CDR3 loop spans 16 amino acids. It was by quantitative 5'-RACE with molecular barcodes that TCR beta libraries were made. TCRdb redid the calling of the 5' RACE reads with MiXCR, one entry per CDR3 protein. The sample contains roughly 700,000 distinct CDR3 sequences, 15% to 20% of which appear only once. This TCR came from a male donor with ankylosing spondylitis. The chain combines TRBV28 with TRBJ2-1; 8 positions agree with TRBD1. The sequenced sample was blood, either unsorted or a sorted T cell fraction (not recorded which). The CDR3 nucleotides read TGTGCCAGCAGTGGTCCCGGGACAGGCCGTTACAATGAGCAGTTCTTC. This gives the protein CASSGPGTGRYNEQFF.